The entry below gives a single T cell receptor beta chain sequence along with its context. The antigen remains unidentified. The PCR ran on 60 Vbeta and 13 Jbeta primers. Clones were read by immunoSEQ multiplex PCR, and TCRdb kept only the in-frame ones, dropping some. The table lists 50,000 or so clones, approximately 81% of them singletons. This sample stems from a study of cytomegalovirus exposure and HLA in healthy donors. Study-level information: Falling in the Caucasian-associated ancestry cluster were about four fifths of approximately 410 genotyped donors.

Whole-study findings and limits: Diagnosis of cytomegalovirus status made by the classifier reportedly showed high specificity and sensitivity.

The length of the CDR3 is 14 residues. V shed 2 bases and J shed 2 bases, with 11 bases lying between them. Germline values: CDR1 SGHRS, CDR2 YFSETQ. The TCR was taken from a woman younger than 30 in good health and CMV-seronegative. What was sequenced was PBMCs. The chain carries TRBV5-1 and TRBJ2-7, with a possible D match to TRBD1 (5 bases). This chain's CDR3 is CASSLPSTAYEQYF. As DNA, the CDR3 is TGCGCCAGCAGCTTACCATCGACAGCCTACGAGCAGTACTTC. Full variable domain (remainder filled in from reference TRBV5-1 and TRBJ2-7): KAGVTQTPRYLIKTRGQQVTLSCSPISGHRSVSWYQQTPGQGLQFLFEYFSETQRNKGNFPGRFSGRQFSNSRSEMNVSTLELGDSALYLCASSLPSTAYEQYFGPGTRLTVT.